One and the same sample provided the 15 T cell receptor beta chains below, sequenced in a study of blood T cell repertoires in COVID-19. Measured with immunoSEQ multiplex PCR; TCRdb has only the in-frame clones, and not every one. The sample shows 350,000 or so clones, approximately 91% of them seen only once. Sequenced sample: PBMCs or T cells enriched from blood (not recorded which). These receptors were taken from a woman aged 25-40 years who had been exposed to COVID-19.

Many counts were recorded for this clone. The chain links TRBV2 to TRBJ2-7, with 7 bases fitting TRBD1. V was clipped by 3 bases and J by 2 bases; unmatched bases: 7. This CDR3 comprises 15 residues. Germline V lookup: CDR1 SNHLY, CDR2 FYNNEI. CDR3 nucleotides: TGTGCCAGCAGTGATGAACAGGGGAGCGCCTACGAGCAGTACTTC. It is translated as CASSDEQGSAYEQYF. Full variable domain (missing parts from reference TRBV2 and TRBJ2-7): EPEVTQTPSHQVTQMGQEVILRCVPISNHLYFYWYRQILGQKVEFLVSFYNNEISEKSEIFDDQFSVERPDGSNFTLKIRSTKLEDSAMYFCASSDEQGSAYEQYFGPGTRLTVT.

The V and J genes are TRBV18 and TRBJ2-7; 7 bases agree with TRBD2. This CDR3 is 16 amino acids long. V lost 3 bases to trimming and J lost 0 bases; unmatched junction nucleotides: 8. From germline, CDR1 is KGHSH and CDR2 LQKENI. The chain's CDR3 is CASSPSLRESSYEQYF. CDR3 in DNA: TGTGCCAGCTCACCGTCGTTGCGGGAGAGCTCCTACGAGCAGTACTTC.

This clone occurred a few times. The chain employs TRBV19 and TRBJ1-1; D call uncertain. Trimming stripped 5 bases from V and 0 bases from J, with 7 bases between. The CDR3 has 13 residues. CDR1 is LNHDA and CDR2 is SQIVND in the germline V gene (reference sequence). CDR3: CASSADVNTEAFF. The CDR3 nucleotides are TGTGCCAGTAGTGCAGATGTGAACACTGAAGCTTTCTTT.

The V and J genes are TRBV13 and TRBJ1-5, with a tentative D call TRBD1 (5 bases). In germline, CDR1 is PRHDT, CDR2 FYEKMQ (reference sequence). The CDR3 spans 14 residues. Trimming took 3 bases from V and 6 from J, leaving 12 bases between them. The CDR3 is CASSLSQGAQPQHF. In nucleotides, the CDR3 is TGTGCCAGCAGCTTGTCTCAGGGTGCTCAGCCCCAGCATTTT.

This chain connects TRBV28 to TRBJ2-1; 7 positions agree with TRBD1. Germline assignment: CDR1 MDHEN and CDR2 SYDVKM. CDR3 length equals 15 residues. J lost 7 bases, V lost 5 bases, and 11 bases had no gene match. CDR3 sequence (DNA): TGTGCCAGCAGTCCCGGGACAGCCTCTTGGAATGAGCAGTTCTTC. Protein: CASSPGTASWNEQFF.

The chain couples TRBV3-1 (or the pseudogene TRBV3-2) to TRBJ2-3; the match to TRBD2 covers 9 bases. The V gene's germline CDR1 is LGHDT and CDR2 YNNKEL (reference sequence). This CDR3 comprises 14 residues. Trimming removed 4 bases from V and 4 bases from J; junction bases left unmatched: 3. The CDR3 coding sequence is TGTGCCAGCAGCCCTTTAGCGGGAGCAGATACGCAGTATTTT. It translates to CASSPLAGADTQYF.

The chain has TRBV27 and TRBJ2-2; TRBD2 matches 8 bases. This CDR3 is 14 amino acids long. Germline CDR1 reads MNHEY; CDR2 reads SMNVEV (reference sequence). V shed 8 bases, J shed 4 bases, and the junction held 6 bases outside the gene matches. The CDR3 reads CASGNSGITGELFF. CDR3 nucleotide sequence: TGTGCCAGCGGAAATAGCGGGATCACCGGGGAGCTGTTTTTT.

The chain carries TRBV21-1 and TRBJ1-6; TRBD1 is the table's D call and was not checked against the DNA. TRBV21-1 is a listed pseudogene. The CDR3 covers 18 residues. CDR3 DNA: TGTGCCAGCAGCAAAATGGGTGGAGCCAAACAAGGGGTATCACCCCTCCACTTT. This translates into CASSKMGGAKQGVSPLHF.

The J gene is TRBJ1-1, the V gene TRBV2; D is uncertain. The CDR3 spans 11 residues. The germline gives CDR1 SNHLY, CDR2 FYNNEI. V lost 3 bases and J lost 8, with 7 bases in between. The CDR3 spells CASSDRFEAFF. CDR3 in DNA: TGTGCCAGCAGTGACAGGTTCGAAGCTTTCTTT.

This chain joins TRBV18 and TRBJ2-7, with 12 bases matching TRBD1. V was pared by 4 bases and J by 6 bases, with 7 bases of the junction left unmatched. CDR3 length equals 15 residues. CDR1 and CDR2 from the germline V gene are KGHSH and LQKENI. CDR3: CASSLAGTGGSEQYF. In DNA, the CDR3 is TGTGCCAGCTCACTCGCCGGGACAGGGGGCTCCGAGCAGTACTTC.

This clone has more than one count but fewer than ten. The CDR3 sequence is CASSLTSVGGYEQYF. DNA for the CDR3: TGTGCCAGCAGCTTAACGTCGGTGGGAGGGTACGAGCAGTACTTC. The gene calls are TRBV7-3 and TRBJ2-7; 7 bases match TRBD2. The V segment lost 0 bases and the J segment 4 bases; nucleotides outside the gene matches: 6. This CDR3 spans 15 amino acids. Germline V gene sequence: CDR1 SGHTA, CDR2 FQGTGA.

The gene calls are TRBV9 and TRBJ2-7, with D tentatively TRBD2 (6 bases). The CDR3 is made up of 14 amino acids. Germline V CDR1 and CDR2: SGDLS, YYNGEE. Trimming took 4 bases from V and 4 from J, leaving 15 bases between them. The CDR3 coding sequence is TGTGCCAGCAGCATAGACTGGAGGGTTTACGAGCAGTACTTC. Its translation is CASSIDWRVYEQYF.

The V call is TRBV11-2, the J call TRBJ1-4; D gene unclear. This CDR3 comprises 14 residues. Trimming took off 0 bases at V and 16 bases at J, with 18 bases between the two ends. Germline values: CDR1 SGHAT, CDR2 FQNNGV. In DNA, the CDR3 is TGTGCCAGCAGCTTAGATCTGGGCCCCTCAGTTGGGTTTTTT. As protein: CASSLDLGPSVGFF.

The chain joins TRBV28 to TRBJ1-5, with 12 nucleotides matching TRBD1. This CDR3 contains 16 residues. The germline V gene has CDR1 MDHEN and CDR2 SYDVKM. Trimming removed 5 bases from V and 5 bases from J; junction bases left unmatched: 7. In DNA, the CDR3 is TGTGCCAGCAGTAAGACCGGGACAGGGGGCGATCAGCCCCAGCATTTT. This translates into CASSKTGTGGDQPQHF.

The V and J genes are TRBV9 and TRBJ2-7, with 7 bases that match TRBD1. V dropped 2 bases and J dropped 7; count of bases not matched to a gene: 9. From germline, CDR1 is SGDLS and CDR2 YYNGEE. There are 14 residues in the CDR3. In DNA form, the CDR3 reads TGTGCCAGCAGCGTGGGGGACAGCTTGGGAGAGCAGTACTTC. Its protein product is CASSVGDSLGEQYF.